A selection of T cell receptor beta chains follows, all from one sample in a study of shared clonotypes between healthy human individuals. Profiled with immunoSEQ multiplex PCR; TCRdb holds only in-frame clones, not every one. This table has 1.5 million to 2.5 million clones, over 85% appearing once. What was sequenced was naive CD8+ T cells sorted from blood. The receptors were sampled from a man younger than 35 in good health. Each CDR3 is given with its conserved first and last residue.

J: TRBJ2-5
V: TRBV6-5
CDR3: CASSYSGLGGETQYF

J: TRBJ1-4
V: TRBV27
CDR3: CASASFRDRVRGANEKLFF

J: TRBJ1-2
V: TRBV7-9
CDR3: CASSITDGYGYTF

J: TRBJ2-7
V: TRBV4-2
CDR3: CASSQVGGGEYEQYF

J: TRBJ2-7
V: TRBV19
CDR3: CASSPSRDRGPYEQYF

J: TRBJ2-1
V: TRBV5-5
CDR3: CASSIGTGTGDEQFF

J: TRBJ2-1
V: TRBV30
CDR3: CAWSDGFNNEQFF

J: TRBJ2-7
V: TRBV5-6
CDR3: CASSSGLSYEQYF

J: TRBJ2-7
V: TRBV6-1
CDR3: CASSVRDQAYEQYF

J: TRBJ2-5
V: TRBV7-6
CDR3: CASSPPGGRETQYF

J: TRBJ2-7
V: TRBV7-2
CDR3: CASSWDVVPLEQYF

J: TRBJ2-7
V: TRBV6-1
CDR3: CASSDQLGGRNYEQYF

J: TRBJ2-1
V: TRBV11-2
CDR3: CASRNGAEQFF

J: TRBJ2-7
V: TRBV7-9
CDR3: CASSPTTGGKGGEQYF

J: TRBJ2-1
V: TRBV10-3
CDR3: CAISDGTGVYDEQFF

J: TRBJ2-1
V: TRBV19
CDR3: CASSIAGGPREQFF

J: TRBJ1-2
V: TRBV10-2
CDR3: CASSESQGHFYGYTF

J: TRBJ2-3
V: TRBV7-3
CDR3: CASSLLEVDTQYF

J: TRBJ2-5
V: TRBV5-6
CDR3: CASSDSLRGTQYF

J: TRBJ2-2
V: TRBV7-3
CDR3: CASSPVGGTGELFF

J: TRBJ2-1
V: TRBV7-8
CDR3: CASGDNEQFF

J: TRBJ1-5
V: TRBV5-7
CDR3: CASSLSLIQPQHF

J: TRBJ1-3
V: TRBV5-1
CDR3: CASSDEGAVSGNTIYF

J: TRBJ1-6
V: TRBV11-2
CDR3: CASSLGEGSNSPLHF

J: TRBJ2-1
V: TRBV11-3
CDR3: CASSLVWNNEQFF

J: TRBJ2-1
V: TRBV19
CDR3: CASSINDAGSYNEQFF

J: TRBJ1-1
V: TRBV27
CDR3: CASRRTGGPFGGEAFF

J: TRBJ2-2
V: TRBV4-2
CDR3: CASSQERQGSNTGELFF

J: TRBJ2-2
V: TRBV6-5
CDR3: CASSITGTGELFF

J: TRBJ1-3
V: TRBV4-1
CDR3: CASSQAPWTGSGNTIYF

J: TRBJ1-6
V: TRBV21-1
CDR3: CASGRGSSYNSPLHF

J: TRBJ1-5
V: TRBV29-1
CDR3: CSVGEDPNQPQHF

J: TRBJ2-1
V: TRBV5-6
CDR3: CASSLAGENEQFF

J: TRBJ2-1
V: TRBV6-1
CDR3: CASSETKRGFDEQFF

J: TRBJ2-5
V: TRBV6-5
CDR3: CASSSLQGGETQYF

J: TRBJ2-2
V: TRBV7-3
CDR3: CASSSDPSSGGELFF

J: TRBJ1-1
V: TRBV27
CDR3: CASSPSRVTTEAFF

J: TRBJ2-1
V: TRBV5-6
CDR3: CASSPGGQGYNEQFF

J: TRBJ2-7
V: TRBV5-1
CDR3: CASSFTSGSSYEQYF

J: TRBJ2-3
V: TRBV29-1
CDR3: CSVETEDTDTQYF

J: TRBJ2-6
V: TRBV9
CDR3: CASSDRSGANVLTF

J: TRBJ1-6
V: TRBV21-1
CDR3: CASSSLTLSSYNSPLHF